The 11 T cell receptor beta chains below all came from one sample that was sequenced in a study of T-cell reconstitution after alpha-beta-depleted transplantation in children. Preparing the TCRbeta library involved the use of unique molecular identifiers. TCRdb re-called the PCR reads with MiXCR, one entry per CDR3 protein. In the table there are around 200,000 distinct CDR3 sequences, about a sixth of which are singletons. Sequencing used PBMCs, mostly from graft donor cells, obtained 360 days after TCRalphabeta/CD19-depleted stem cell transplant. Receptor source: a male patient aged 2 to 9 who had a stem cell transplant for acute lymphoblastic leukemia, so the T cells may come from the graft donor.

This clonotype was seen a few times. The rearrangement uses TRBV5-1 and TRBJ1-1; D not resolved. Trimming took 0 bases from V and 2 from J, leaving 14 bases between them. CDR1 and CDR2 (germline): SGHRS, YFSETQ. This CDR3 contains 16 residues. CDR3 in DNA: TGCGCCAGCAGCTTGGGTCACCATTTGGATAACACTGAAGCTTTCTTT. Translating gives CASSLGHHLDNTEAFF. The full variable domain, rest sourced from reference TRBV5-1 and TRBJ1-1, is KAGVTQTPRYLIKTRGQQVTLSCSPISGHRSVSWYQQTPGQGLQFLFEYFSETQRNKGNFPGRFSGRQFSNSRSEMNVSTLELGDSALYLCASSLGHHLDNTEAFFGQGTRLTVV.

This rearrangement joins TRBV7-6 to TRBJ2-7, with D hard to call. CDR1 is SGHVS, CDR2 FNYEAQ, per germline. Trimming stripped 2 bases from V and 4 bases from J, with 9 bases between. The CDR3 is made up of 13 amino acids. The CDR3 is CASSLNVAYEQYF. The CDR3 region has the DNA TGTGCCAGCAGCTTAAATGTAGCATACGAGCAGTACTTC.

The table lists this clonotype with a few counts. The gene calls are TRBV5-1 and TRBJ2-1; D is perhaps TRBD1 or TRBD2 (6 bases each). The length of the CDR3 is 18 residues. V dropped 0 bases and J dropped 0 bases, with 16 bases sitting between them. CDR1 SGHRS and CDR2 YFSETQ come from the germline V gene. The CDR3 here is CASSLARGPTVSYNEQFF. CDR3 coding DNA: TGCGCCAGCAGCTTGGCCCGGGGGCCAACCGTCTCCTACAATGAGCAGTTCTTC.

This clonotype was counted at least ten times. The chain uses TRBV12-3 or TRBV12-4 and TRBJ1-1; D not certain. The CDR3 has 13 residues. The germline V and J ends were trimmed by 2 bases and 0 bases, with 4 bases remaining between them. The CDR3 nucleotides read TGTGCCAGCAGTTTACGGGTGAACACTGAAGCTTTCTTT. This encodes CASSLRVNTEAFF.

The chain links TRBV12-3 or TRBV12-4 to TRBJ1-4; no reliable D call. The CDR3 is 14 residues long. The V end was cut by 5 bases, the J end by 7 bases, with 14 bases between. The CDR3 sequence: CASSPEPRGEKLFF. CDR3 sequence (DNA): TGTGCCAGCAGTCCGGAGCCCCGGGGTGAAAAACTGTTTTTT.

The chain links TRBV29-1 to TRBJ1-2; possible D gene TRBD1, 5 bases. The V and J ends lost 4 bases and 4 bases respectively, with 13 bases between them. The length of the CDR3 is 13 residues. Per germline, CDR1 SQVTM and CDR2 ANQGSEA. The CDR3 DNA sequence: TGCAGCGTTGGTGGGGCAGATCCCTATGGCTACACCTTC. This translates into CSVGGADPYGYTF. The whole variable domain, remainder taken from reference TRBV29-1 and TRBJ1-2, is SAVISQKPSRDICQRGTSLTIQCQVDSQVTMMFWYRQQPGQSLTLIATANQGSEATYESGFVIDKFPISRPNLTFSTLTVSNMSPEDSSIYLCSVGGADPYGYTFGSGTRLTVV.

This clonotype occurred many times. V usage is TRBV9 and J usage is TRBJ2-2; D possibly corresponds to TRBD2 (6 bases). V lost 4 bases, J lost 7 bases, and 17 bases lay in between. Germline CDR1 SGDLS, CDR2 YYNGEE. This CDR3 contains 15 residues. The CDR3 nucleotides read TGTGCCAGCAGCCCCCGCGCGGGGACGGGCGGGGAGCTGTTTTTT. Its protein product is CASSPRAGTGGELFF.

The rearrangement uses TRBV6-2 or TRBV6-3 and TRBJ2-2; tentatively, D is TRBD1 (6 bases). CDR1 and CDR2 from the germline V gene are MNHEY and SVGEGT. Trimming left V 6 bases short and J 0 bases short, with 20 bases between. The CDR3 is made up of 18 amino acids. In DNA form, the CDR3 reads TGTGCCAGCAGAGGACCGGGACACTTTCTCGCGAACACCGGGGAGCTGTTTTTT. This gives the protein CASRGPGHFLANTGELFF.

This clonotype was observed at least ten times. The rearrangement joins TRBV10-3 to TRBJ1-1; D remains ambiguous. This CDR3 is built from 14 residues. Germline V lookup: CDR1 ENHRY, CDR2 SYGVKD. V was shortened by 6 bases and J by 7 bases, with 18 bases between the two germline ends. The CDR3 nucleotides are TGTGCCATCAGGGATGAGGAGAGGGTTGTTGAAGCTTTCTTT. It translates to CAIRDEERVVEAFF.

J is TRBJ2-1 and V is TRBV7-2, with D perhaps TRBD1 or TRBD2 (6 bases each). Germline V lookup: CDR1 SGHTA, CDR2 FQGNSA. This CDR3 comprises 15 residues. The V end lost 7 bases, the J end lost 4 bases, and 17 bases lay between the germline ends. The CDR3 is CASTKGGVPYNEQFF. CDR3 nucleotides: TGTGCCAGCACCAAGGGGGGAGTCCCTTACAATGAGCAGTTCTTC. The full variable domain, in which reference TRBV7-2 and TRBJ2-1 provide the parts outside the CDR3, is GAGVSQSPSNKVTEKGKDVELRCDPISGHTALYWYRQSLGQGLEFLIYFQGNSAPDKSGLPSDRFSAERTGGSVSTLTIQRTQQEDSAVYLCASTKGGVPYNEQFFGPGTRLTVL.

This chain joins TRBV12-3 or TRBV12-4 and TRBJ1-5, with D uncertain. Trimming pared 6 bases from V and 2 bases from J, leaving 14 bases between. The CDR3 consists of 15 residues. CDR3 nucleotides: TGTGCCAGCAGCCCCGTCAGGATGGGCAATCAGCCCCAGCATTTT. The encoded protein is CASSPVRMGNQPQHF.